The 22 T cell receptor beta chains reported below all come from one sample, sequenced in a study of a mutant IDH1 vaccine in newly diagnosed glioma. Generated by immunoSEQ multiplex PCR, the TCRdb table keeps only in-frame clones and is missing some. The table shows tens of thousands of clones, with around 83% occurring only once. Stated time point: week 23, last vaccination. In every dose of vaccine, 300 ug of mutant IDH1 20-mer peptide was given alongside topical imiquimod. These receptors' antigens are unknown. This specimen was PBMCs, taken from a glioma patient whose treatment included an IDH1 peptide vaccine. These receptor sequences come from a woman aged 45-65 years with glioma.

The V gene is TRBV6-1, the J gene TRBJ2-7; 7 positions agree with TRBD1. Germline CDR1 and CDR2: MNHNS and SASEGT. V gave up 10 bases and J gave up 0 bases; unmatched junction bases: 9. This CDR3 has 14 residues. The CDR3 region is CATQTGLSSYEQYF. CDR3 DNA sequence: TGTGCCACCCAGACAGGGCTTAGCTCCTACGAGCAGTACTTC.

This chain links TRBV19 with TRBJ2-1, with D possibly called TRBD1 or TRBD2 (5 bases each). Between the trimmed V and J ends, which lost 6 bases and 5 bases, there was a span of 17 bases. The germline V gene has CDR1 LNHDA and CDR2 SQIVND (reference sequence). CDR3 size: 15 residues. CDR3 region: CASSLGAFANNEQFF. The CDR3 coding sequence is TGTGCCAGTAGCCTCGGGGCATTTGCCAACAATGAGCAGTTCTTC.

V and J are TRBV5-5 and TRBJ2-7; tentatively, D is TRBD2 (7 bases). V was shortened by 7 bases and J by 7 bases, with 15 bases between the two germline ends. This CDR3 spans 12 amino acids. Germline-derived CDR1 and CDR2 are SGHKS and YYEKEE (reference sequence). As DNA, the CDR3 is TGTGCCAGCCCCCCAGGGGAGGGAGAGCAGTACTTC. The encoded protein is CASPPGEGEQYF.

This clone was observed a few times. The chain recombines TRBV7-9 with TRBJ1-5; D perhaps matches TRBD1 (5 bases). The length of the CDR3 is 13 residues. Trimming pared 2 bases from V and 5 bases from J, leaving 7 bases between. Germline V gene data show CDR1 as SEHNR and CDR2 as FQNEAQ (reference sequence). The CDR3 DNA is TGTGCCAGCAGCTTATTGGGGGATCAGCCCCAGCATTTT. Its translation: CASSLLGDQPQHF.

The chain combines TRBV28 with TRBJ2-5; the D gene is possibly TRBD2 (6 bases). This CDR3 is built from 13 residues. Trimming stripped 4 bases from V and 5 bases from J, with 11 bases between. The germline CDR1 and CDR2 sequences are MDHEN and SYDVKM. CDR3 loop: CASSSEGGETQYF. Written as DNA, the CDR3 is TGTGCCAGCAGTTCGGAGGGTGGGGAGACCCAGTACTTC. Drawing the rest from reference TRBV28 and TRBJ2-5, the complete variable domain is DVKVTQSSRYLVKRTGEKVFLECVQDMDHENMFWYRQDPGLGLRLIYFSYDVKMKEKGDIPEGYSVSREKKERFSLILESASTNQTSMYLCASSSEGGETQYFGPGTRLLVL.

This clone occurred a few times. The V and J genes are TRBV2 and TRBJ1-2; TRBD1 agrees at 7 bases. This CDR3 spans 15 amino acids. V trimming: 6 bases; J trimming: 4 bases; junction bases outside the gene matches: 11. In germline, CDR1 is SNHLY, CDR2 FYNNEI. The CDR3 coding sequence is TGTGCCAGCAGAGGGGGCCGGCGGATAGCCTATGGCTACACCTTC. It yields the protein CASRGGRRIAYGYTF.

The CDR3 reads CASSYSTMNTEAFF. Written as DNA, the CDR3 is TGTGCCAGCAGTTACTCCACTATGAACACTGAAGCTTTCTTT. This sequence joins TRBV6-5 and TRBJ1-1; D is unresolved. Trimming took off 0 bases at V and 0 bases at J, with 5 bases between the two ends. Per the germline V gene, CDR1 is MNHEY and CDR2 is SVGAGI. This CDR3 region has 14 residues.

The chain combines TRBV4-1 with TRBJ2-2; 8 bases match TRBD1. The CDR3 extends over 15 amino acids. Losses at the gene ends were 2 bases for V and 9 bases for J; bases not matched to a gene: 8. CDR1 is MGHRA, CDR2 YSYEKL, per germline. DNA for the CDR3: TGCGCCAGCAGCCAAATAGGACAGGGTGGCAGGGAGCTGTTTTTT. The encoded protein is CASSQIGQGGRELFF.

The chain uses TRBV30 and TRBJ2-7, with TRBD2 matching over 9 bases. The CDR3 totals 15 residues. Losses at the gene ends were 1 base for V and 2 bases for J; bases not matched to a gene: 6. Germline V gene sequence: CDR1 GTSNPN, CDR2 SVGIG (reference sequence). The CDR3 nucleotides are TGTGCCTGGAGTGGCGGGAGGGTCTTCGCCTACGAGCAGTACTTC. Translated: CAWSGGRVFAYEQYF.

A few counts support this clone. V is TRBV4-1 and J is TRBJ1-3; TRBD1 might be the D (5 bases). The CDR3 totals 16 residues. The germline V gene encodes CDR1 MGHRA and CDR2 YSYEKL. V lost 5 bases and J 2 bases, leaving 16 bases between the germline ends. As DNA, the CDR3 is TGCGCCAGCAGCACACGACAGCGAGGACCTGGAAACACCATATATTTT. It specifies CASSTRQRGPGNTIYF.

The CDR3 bases are TGTGCCAGCAGCTTGAAGGGGGAGAACTATGGCTACACCTTC. Translated, it gives CASSLKGENYGYTF. This chain joins TRBV5-5 and TRBJ1-2; D may be TRBD1 (6 bases). V was pared by 1 base and J by 2 bases, with 9 bases between. This CDR3 comprises 14 residues. Germline V gene sequence: CDR1 SGHKS, CDR2 YYEKEE (reference sequence).

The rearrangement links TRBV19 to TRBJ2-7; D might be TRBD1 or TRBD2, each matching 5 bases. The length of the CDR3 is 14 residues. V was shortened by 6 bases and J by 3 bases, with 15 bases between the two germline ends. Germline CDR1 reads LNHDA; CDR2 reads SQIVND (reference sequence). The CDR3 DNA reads TGTGCCAGTAGGGGGGATCGGGACGGCTACGAGCAGTACTTC. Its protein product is CASRGDRDGYEQYF.

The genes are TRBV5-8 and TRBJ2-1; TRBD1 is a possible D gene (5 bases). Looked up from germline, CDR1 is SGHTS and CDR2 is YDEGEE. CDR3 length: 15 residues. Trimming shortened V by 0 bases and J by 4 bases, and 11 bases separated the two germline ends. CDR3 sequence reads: CASSLGIGAYNEQFF. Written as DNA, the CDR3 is TGTGCCAGCAGCTTGGGTATAGGGGCTTACAATGAGCAGTTCTTC.

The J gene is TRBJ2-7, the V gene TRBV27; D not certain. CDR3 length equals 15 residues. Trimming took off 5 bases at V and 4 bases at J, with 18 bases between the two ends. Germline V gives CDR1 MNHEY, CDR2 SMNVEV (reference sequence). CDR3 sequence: CASSPPELWRYEQYF. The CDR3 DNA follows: TGTGCCAGCAGTCCCCCTGAATTGTGGCGGTACGAGCAGTACTTC.

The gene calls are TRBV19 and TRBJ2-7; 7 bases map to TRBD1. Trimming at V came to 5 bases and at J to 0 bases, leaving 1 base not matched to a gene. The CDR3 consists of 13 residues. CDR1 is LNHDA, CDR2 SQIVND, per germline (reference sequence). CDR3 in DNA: TGTGCCAGTAGTTGGGACAGCTCCTACGAGCAGTACTTC. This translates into CASSWDSSYEQYF.

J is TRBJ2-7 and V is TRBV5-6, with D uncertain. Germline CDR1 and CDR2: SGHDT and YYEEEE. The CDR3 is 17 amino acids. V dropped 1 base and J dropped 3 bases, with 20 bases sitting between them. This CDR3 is CASSLISPWTEFYEQYF. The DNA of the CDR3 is TGTGCCAGCAGCTTGATTAGTCCTTGGACGGAGTTCTACGAGCAGTACTTC.

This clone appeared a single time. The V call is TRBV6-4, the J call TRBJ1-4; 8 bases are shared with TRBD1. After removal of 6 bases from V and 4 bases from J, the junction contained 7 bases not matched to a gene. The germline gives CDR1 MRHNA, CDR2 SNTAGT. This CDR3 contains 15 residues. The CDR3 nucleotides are TGTGCCAGCAGCGACGACAGGGGAAGTAATGAAAAACTGTTTTTT. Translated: CASSDDRGSNEKLFF.

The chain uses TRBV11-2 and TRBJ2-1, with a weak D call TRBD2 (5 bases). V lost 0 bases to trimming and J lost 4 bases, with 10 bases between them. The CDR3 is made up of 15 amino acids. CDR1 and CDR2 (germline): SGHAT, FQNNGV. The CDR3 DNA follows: TGTGCCAGCAGCTTAGAAGCGGTTGGATACAATGAGCAGTTCTTC. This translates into CASSLEAVGYNEQFF.

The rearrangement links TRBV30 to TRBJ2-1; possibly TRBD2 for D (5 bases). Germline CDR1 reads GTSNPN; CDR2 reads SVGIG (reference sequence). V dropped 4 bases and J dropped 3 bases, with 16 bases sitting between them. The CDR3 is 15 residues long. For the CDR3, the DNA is TGTGCCTGGACCAACGGGGTCCCGGGCTACAATGAGCAGTTCTTC. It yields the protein CAWTNGVPGYNEQFF. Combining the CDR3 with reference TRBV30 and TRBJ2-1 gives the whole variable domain SQTIHQWPATLVQPVGSPLSLECTVEGTSNPNLYWYRQAAGRGLQLLFYSVGIGQISSEVPQNLSASRPQDRQFILSSKKLLLSDSGFYLCAWTNGVPGYNEQFFGPGTRLTVL.

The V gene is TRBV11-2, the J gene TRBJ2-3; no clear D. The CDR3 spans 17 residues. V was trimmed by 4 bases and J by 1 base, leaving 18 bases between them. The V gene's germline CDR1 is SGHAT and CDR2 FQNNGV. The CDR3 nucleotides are TGTGCCAGCAGCTCCGCCCCCCGCGGAAGTCGCACAGATACGCAGTATTTT. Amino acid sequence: CASSSAPRGSRTDTQYF.

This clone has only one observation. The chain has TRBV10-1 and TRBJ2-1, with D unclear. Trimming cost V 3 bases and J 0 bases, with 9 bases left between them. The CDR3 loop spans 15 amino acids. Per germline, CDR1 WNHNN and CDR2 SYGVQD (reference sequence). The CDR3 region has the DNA TGCGCCAGCAGTGAAACCGCTATCTCCTACAATGAGCAGTTCTTC. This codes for CASSETAISYNEQFF.

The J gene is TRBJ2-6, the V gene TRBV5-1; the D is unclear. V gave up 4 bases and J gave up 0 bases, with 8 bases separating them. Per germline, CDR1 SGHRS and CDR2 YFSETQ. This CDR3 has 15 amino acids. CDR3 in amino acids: CASSRIDSGANVLTF. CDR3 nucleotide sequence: TGCGCCAGCAGCAGGATTGACTCTGGGGCCAACGTCCTGACTTTC.